This TCR beta chain emerged from a study of PD-1 blockade in classical Hodgkin lymphoma. Broader study findings: When set against healthy donors, newly diagnosed patients were reported to show lower baseline TCR diversity.

As regards this clone: Its antigen remains unknown.

Measured with immunoSEQ multiplex PCR; TCRdb has only the in-frame clones, and not every one. Of around 20,000 clones in the sample, 75% to 90% were seen once. All trial patients relapsed after autologous stem cell transplantation. V was pared by 4 bases and J by 1 base, with 20 bases between. CDR1 and CDR2 (germline): SGHRS, YFSETQ. The CDR3 consists of 17 residues. This specimen consisted of peripheral blood mononuclear cells (PBMCs), obtained before the second cycle of nivolumab. The V call is TRBV5-1, the J call TRBJ1-1, with D unresolved. The clonotype comes from a human donor with classical Hodgkin lymphoma. DNA of the CDR3: TGCGCCAGCAGCCTGGCCCCCGGTGGTTGGGGGAACACTGAAGCTTTCTTT. Protein: CASSLAPGGWGNTEAFF.